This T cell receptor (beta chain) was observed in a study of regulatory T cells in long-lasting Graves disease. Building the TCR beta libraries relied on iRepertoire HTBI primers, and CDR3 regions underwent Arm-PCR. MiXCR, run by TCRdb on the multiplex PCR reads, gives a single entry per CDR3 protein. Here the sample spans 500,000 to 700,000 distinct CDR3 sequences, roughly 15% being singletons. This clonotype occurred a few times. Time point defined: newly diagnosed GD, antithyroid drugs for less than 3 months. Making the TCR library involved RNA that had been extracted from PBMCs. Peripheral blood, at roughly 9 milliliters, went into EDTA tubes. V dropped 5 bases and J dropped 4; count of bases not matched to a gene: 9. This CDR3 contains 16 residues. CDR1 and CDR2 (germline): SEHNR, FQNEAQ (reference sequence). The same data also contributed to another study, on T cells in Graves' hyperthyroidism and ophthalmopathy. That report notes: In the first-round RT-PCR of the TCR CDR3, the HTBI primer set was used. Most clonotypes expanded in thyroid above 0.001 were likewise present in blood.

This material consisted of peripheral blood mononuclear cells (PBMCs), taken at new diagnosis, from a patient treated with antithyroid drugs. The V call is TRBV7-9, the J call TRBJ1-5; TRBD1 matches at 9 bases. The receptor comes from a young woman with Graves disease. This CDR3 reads CASSIGTGNANQPQHF. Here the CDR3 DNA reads TGTGCCAGCAGCATTGGGACAGGGAACGCGAATCAGCCCCAGCATTTT.